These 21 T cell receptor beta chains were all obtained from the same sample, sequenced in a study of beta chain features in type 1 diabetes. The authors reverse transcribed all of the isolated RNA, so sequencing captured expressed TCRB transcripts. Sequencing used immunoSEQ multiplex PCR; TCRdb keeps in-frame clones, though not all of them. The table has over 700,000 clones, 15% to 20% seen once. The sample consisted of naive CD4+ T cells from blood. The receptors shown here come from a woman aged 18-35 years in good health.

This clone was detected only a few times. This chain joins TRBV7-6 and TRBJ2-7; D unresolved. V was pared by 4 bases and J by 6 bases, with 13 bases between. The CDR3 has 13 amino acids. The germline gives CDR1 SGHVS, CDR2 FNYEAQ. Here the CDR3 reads CASSSRRAGEQYF. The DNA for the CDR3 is TGTGCCAGCAGCTCCAGACGGGCCGGCGAGCAGTACTTC.

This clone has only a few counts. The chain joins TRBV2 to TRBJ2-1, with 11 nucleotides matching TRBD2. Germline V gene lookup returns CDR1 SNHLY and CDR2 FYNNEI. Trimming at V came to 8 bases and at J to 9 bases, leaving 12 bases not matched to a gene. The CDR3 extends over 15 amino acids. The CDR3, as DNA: TGTGCCAGCTCTATACTAGCGGGAGTTTCTGGTGAGCAGTTCTTC. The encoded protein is CASSILAGVSGEQFF.

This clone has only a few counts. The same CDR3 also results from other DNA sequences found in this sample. CDR3 nucleotide sequence: TGTGCCAGCTCACCGGGGAGACAAGAGACCCAGTACTTC. It encodes CASSPGRQETQYF. This chain joins TRBV18 and TRBJ2-5, with D possibly matching TRBD2 (5 bases). The germline V gene encodes CDR1 KGHSH and CDR2 LQKENI. The V and J ends lost 3 bases and 2 bases respectively, with 7 bases between them. CDR3 length: 13 amino acids.

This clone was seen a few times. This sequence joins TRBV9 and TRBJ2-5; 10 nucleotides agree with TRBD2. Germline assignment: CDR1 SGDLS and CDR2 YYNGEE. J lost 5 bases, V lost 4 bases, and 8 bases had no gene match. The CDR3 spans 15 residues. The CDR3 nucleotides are TGTGCCAGCAGCTTGAGGAGCGGGAGGGGTGAGACCCAGTACTTC. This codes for CASSLRSGRGETQYF.

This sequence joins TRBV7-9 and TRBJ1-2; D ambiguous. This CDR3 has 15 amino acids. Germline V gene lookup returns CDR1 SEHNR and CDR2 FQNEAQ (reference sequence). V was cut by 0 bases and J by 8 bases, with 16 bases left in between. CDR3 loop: CASSLASATAVGYTF. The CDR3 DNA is TGTGCCAGCAGCTTAGCTTCGGCCACCGCGGTGGGCTACACCTTC.

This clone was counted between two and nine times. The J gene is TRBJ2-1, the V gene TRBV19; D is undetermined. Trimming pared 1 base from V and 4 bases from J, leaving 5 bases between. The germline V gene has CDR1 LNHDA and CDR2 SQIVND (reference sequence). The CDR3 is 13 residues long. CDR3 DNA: TGTGCCAGTAGTATAGGTACTTACAATGAGCAGTTCTTC. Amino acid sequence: CASSIGTYNEQFF.

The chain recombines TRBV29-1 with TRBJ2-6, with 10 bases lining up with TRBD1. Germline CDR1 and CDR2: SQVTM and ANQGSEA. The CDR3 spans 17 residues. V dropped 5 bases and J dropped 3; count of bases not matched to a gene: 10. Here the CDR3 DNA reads TGCAGCGTTAGGCAGGGACAGGGGTTCGGTGGGGCCAACGTCCTGACTTTC. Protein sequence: CSVRQGQGFGGANVLTF.

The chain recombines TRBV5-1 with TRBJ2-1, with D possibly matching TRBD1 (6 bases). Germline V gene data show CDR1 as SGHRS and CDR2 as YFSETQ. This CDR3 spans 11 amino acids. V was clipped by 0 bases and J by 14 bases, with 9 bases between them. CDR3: CASSLDREEFF. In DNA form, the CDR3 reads TGCGCCAGCAGCTTGGACAGGGAAGAGTTCTTC. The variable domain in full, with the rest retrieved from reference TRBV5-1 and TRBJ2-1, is KAGVTQTPRYLIKTRGQQVTLSCSPISGHRSVSWYQQTPGQGLQFLFEYFSETQRNKGNFPGRFSGRQFSNSRSEMNVSTLELGDSALYLCASSLDREEFFGPGTRLTVL.

In DNA, the CDR3 is TGTGCCAGCAGCTCTGGATCTAGCGGGTCCTACGAGCAGTACTTC. It specifies CASSSGSSGSYEQYF. This chain links TRBV7-2 with TRBJ2-5; TRBD2 matches 8 bases. The DNA end lines up better with TRBJ2-7; the J call may be wrong. The CDR3 runs to 15 residues. CDR1 and CDR2 from the germline V gene are SGHTA and FQGNSA.

The CDR3 sequence is CASSEEGRESYEQYF. The CDR3 bases are TGTGCCAGCAGTGAAGAAGGGCGGGAGTCCTACGAGCAGTACTTC. The chain recombines TRBV25-1 with TRBJ2-7; 7 bases align to TRBD2. Unmatched junction bases numbered 5, after V lost 2 bases and J lost 1 base. This CDR3 has 15 amino acids. The germline V gene encodes CDR1 MGHDK and CDR2 SYGVNS.

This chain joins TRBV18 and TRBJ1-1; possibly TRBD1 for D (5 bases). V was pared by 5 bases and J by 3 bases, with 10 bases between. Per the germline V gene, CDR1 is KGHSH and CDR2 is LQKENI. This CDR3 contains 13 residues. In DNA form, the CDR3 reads TGTGCCAGCTCAGCAGTAGGGGACACTGAAGCTTTCTTT. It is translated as CASSAVGDTEAFF.

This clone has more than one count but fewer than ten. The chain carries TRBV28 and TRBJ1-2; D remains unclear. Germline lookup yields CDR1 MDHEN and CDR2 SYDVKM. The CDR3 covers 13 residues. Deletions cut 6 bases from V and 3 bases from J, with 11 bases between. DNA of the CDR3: TGTGCCAGCAGAGATCCGGGCCACTATGGCTACACCTTC. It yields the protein CASRDPGHYGYTF.

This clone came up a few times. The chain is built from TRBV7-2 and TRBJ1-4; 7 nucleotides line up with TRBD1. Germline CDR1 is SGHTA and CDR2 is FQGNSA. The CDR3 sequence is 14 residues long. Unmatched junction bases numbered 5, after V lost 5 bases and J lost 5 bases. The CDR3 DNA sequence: TGTGCCAGCAGCCCCAGGGGGGGGAATGAAAAACTGTTTTTT. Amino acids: CASSPRGGNEKLFF.

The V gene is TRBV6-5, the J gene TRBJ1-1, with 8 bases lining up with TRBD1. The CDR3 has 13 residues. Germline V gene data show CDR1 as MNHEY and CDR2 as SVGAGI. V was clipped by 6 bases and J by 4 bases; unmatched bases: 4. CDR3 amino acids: CASSQDRATEAFF. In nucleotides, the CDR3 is TGTGCCAGCAGCCAGGACAGGGCCACTGAAGCTTTCTTT.

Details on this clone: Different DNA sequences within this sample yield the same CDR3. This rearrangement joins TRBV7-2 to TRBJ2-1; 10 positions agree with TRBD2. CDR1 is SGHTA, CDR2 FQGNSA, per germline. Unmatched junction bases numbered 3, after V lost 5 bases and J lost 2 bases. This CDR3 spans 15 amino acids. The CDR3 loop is CASSLGLAAYNEQFF. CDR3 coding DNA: TGTGCCAGCAGCCTCGGACTAGCGGCCTACAATGAGCAGTTCTTC.

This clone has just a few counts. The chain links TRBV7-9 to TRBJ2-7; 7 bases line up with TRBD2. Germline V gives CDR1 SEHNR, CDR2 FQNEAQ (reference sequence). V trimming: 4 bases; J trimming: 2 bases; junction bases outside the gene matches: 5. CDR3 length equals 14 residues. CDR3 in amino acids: CASSYSGGAYEQYF. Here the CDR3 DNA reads TGTGCCAGCAGCTACTCGGGGGGAGCCTACGAGCAGTACTTC. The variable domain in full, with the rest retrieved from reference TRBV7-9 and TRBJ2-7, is DTGVSQNPRHKITKRGQNVTFRCDPISEHNRLYWYRQTLGQGPEFLTYFQNEAQLEKSRLLSDRFSAERPKGSFSTLEIQRTEQGDSAMYLCASSYSGGAYEQYFGPGTRLTVT.

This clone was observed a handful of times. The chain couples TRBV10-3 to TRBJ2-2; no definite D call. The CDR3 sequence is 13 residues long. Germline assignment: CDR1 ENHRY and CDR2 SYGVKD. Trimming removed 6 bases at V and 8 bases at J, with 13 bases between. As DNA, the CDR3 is TGTGCCATCAGCGATCACCCGTCTGGGGAGCTGTTTTTT. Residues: CAISDHPSGELFF.

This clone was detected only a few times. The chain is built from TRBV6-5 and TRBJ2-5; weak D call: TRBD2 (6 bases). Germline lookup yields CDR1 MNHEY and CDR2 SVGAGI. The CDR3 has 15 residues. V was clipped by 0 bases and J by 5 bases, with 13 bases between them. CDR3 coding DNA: TGTGCCAGCAGTTACTCGGTAGGGAGGAAGGAGACCCAGTACTTC. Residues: CASSYSVGRKETQYF.

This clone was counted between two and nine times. The chain's CDR3 is CASSSQTLINEQFF. The CDR3 coding sequence is TGTGCCAGCAGCTCACAAACGCTAATCAATGAGCAGTTCTTC. The V call is TRBV11-2, the J call TRBJ2-1, with no clear D. The V end was cut by 4 bases, the J end by 6 bases, with 13 bases between. This CDR3 is built from 14 residues. Germline CDR1 is SGHAT and CDR2 is FQNNGV.

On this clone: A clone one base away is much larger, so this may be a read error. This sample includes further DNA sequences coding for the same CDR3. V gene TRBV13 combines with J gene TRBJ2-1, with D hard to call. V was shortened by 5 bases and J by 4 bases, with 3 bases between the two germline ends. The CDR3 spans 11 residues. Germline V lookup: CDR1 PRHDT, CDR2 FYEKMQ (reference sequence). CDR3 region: CASSLYNEQFF. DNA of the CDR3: TGTGCCAGCAGCCTGTACAATGAGCAGTTCTTC.

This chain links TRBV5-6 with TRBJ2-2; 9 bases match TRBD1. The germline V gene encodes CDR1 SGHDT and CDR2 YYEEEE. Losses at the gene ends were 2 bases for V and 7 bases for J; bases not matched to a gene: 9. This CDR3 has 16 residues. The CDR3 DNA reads TGTGCCAGCAGCTTAGCCGGACAGGGGTTTGTCGGGGAGCTGTTTTTT. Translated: CASSLAGQGFVGELFF.